A single sample is the source of the 31 T cell receptor beta chains below, sequenced in a study of T cells in Graves' hyperthyroidism and ophthalmopathy. Amplified regions were TCR beta CDR3 sequences from RNA transcripts. In the first-round RT-PCR of the TCR CDR3, the HTBI primer set was used. A single record per CDR3 protein comes from TCRdb applying MiXCR to the multiplex PCR reads. The data hold approximately 720,000 distinct CDR3 sequences, with approximately 18% observed a single time. The material sequenced was blood. The source is a woman aged 50 to 60 with Graves' hyperthyroidism that later progressed to Graves' ophthalmopathy.

This clonotype was found a few times. The J gene is TRBJ1-2, the V gene TRBV29-1; maybe TRBD1 (5 bases). There are 13 residues in the CDR3. V lost 1 base, J lost 3 bases, and 9 bases lay in between. Germline CDR1 and CDR2: SQVTM and ANQGSEA. Here the CDR3 DNA reads TGCAGCGTTGAAGCCAGGGACTACTATGGCTACACCTTC. Residues: CSVEARDYYGYTF. The whole variable domain, filled in from reference TRBV29-1 and TRBJ1-2, reads SAVISQKPSRDICQRGTSLTIQCQVDSQVTMMFWYRQQPGQSLTLIATANQGSEATYESGFVIDKFPISRPNLTFSTLTVSNMSPEDSSIYLCSVEARDYYGYTFGSGTRLTVV.

This chain uses TRBV15 with TRBJ1-1; D perhaps matches TRBD1 (5 bases). The CDR3 has 13 residues. CDR1 is LNHNV and CDR2 is YYDKDF in the germline V gene (reference sequence). The V end lost 0 bases, the J end lost 6 bases, and 8 bases lay between the germline ends. The CDR3 bases are TGTGCCACCAGCAGAGATCGCAGGGCTGAAGCTTTCTTT. Translation: CATSRDRRAEAFF. Looking up the rest from reference TRBV15 and TRBJ1-1 gives the full variable domain: DAMVIQNPRYQVTQFGKPVTLSCSQTLNHNVMYWYQQKSSQAPKLLFHYYDKDFNNEADTPDNFQSRRPNTSFCFLDIRSPGLGDTAMYLCATSRDRRAEAFFGQGTRLTVV.

Ten or more counts support this clonotype. The chain links TRBV20-1 to TRBJ2-7; unclear D gene. The length of the CDR3 is 12 residues. Germline V gene lookup returns CDR1 DFQATT and CDR2 SNEGSKA (reference sequence). The V end was cut by 3 bases, the J end by 4 bases, with 10 bases between. The CDR3 DNA sequence: TGCAGTGCTAGGGAAGGGCCGTACGAGCAGTACTTC. Protein product: CSAREGPYEQYF.

This sequence joins TRBV3-1 and TRBJ2-7; D uncertain. The germline CDR1 and CDR2 sequences are LGHDT and YNNKEL (reference sequence). The length of the CDR3 is 13 residues. The CDR3 loop reads CDNSQDPGYEQYF. The CDR3 DNA follows: TGTGACAACAGCCAAGATCCGGGCTACGAGCAGTACTTC.

Ten or more counts support this clonotype. CDR3 sequence: CASSARTSNGGNTIYF. In nucleotides, the CDR3 is TGTGCCAGCAGTGCCCGGACCAGCAATGGTGGAAACACCATATATTTT. The V and J genes are TRBV12-3 or TRBV12-4 and TRBJ1-3; no clear D. There are 16 residues in the CDR3. Trimming took off 5 bases at V and 3 bases at J, with 17 bases between the two ends.

In its sample, this clonotype was seen many times. The chain uses TRBV18 and TRBJ2-5; D is uncertain. The CDR3 has 14 residues. The germline V gene encodes CDR1 KGHSH and CDR2 LQKENI. Trimming stripped 0 bases from V and 2 bases from J, with 7 bases between. CDR3: CASSPPSTQETQYF. CDR3 coding DNA: TGTGCCAGCTCACCACCGAGCACGCAAGAGACCCAGTACTTC.

A word on this clonotype: At one end the junction does not follow the germline gene, possibly because of a read error. The chain combines TRBV7-9 with TRBJ1-2, with D uncertain. Germline loops: CDR1 SEHNR, CDR2 FQNEAQ (reference sequence). The CDR3 is 13 residues long. The CDR3 bases are TGTGTCAGCAGCTCCGAATTGCACTATGGCTACACCTTC. This sequence encodes CVSSSELHYGYTF. The variable domain in full, with the rest retrieved from reference TRBV7-9 and TRBJ1-2, is DTGVSQNPRHKITKRGQNVTFRCDPISEHNRLYWYRQTLGQGPEFLTYFQNEAQLEKSRLLSDRFSAERPKGSFSTLEIQRTEQGDSAMYLCVSSSELHYGYTFGSGTRLTVV.

At least ten counts were recorded for this clonotype. CDR3 in DNA: TGTGCCTGGAGACAGGGACAGAACACTGAAGCTTTCTTT. Amino acids: CAWRQGQNTEAFF. This chain connects TRBV30 to TRBJ1-1, with D possibly being TRBD1 (6 bases). The germline V and J ends were trimmed by 3 bases and 1 base, with 9 bases remaining between them. Germline V CDR1 and CDR2: GTSNPN, SVGIG (reference sequence). The CDR3 loop spans 13 amino acids.

The chain joins TRBV7-9 to TRBJ2-5; D unclear. Between the trimmed V and J ends, which lost 1 base and 1 base, there was a span of 13 bases. The V gene's germline CDR1 is SEHNR and CDR2 FQNEAQ (reference sequence). There are 16 residues in the CDR3. The CDR3 loop is CASSLEIRKLQETQYF. For the CDR3, the DNA is TGTGCCAGCAGCTTAGAGATCCGCAAACTCCAAGAGACCCAGTACTTC. Combining the CDR3 with reference TRBV7-9 and TRBJ2-5 gives the whole variable domain DTGVSQNPRHKITKRGQNVTFRCDPISEHNRLYWYRQTLGQGPEFLTYFQNEAQLEKSRLLSDRFSAERPKGSFSTLEIQRTEQGDSAMYLCASSLEIRKLQETQYFGPGTRLLVL.

As concerns this clonotype: A junction end diverges from the germline sequence, so it may reflect a read error. The chain couples TRBV6-5 to TRBJ1-1; D gene unclear. Germline-derived CDR1 and CDR2 are MNHEY and SVGAGI. There are 14 residues in the CDR3. The chain's CDR3 is CASSYSGQNTEVFF. CDR3 DNA: TGTGCCAGCAGTTACTCAGGGCAGAACACTGAAGTTTTCTTT.

The chain is built from TRBV20-1 and TRBJ1-1; the D gene is possibly TRBD1 (6 bases). The CDR3 totals 16 residues. Germline V gene sequence: CDR1 DFQATT, CDR2 SNEGSKA (reference sequence). V lost 5 bases to trimming and J lost 7 bases, with 26 bases between them. This CDR3 is CSAEASARGTYFEAFF. The CDR3 DNA reads as TGCAGTGCTGAGGCGTCAGCGAGGGGGACGTATTTTGAAGCTTTCTTT.

This clonotype has at least ten counts. This chain uses TRBV12-3 or TRBV12-4 with TRBJ2-3; D call uncertain. Trimming took off 6 bases at V and 3 bases at J, with 13 bases between the two ends. The CDR3 is 14 amino acids. CDR3 nucleotides: TGTGCCAGCAGACCTGGGGTTCGTACAGATACGCAGTATTTT. It is translated as CASRPGVRTDTQYF.

This clonotype was counted ten times or more. The chain combines TRBV27 with TRBJ1-1, with no clear D. The CDR3 has 15 amino acids. Trimming cost V 6 bases and J 3 bases, with 17 bases left between them. CDR1 is MNHEY, CDR2 SMNVEV, per germline (reference sequence). The CDR3 DNA reads TGTGCCAGCAGCCTCGCCCTAGGCCTTGACACTGAAGCTTTCTTT. It specifies CASSLALGLDTEAFF.

This clonotype occurred many times. The chain carries TRBV3-1 and TRBJ2-4; D may match TRBD1 or TRBD2 (6 bases each). This CDR3 has 17 residues. Between the trimmed V and J ends, which lost 4 bases and 8 bases, there was a span of 24 bases. The germline CDR1 and CDR2 sequences are LGHDT and YNNKEL (reference sequence). The CDR3: CASSRTRHRGPSDIQYF. CDR3 sequence (DNA): TGTGCCAGCAGCCGAACCCGCCACCGGGGGCCCTCCGACATTCAGTACTTC.

The CDR3: CASSRLGQGQYGYTF. The CDR3 region has the DNA TGTGCCAGCAGCAGGCTGGGACAGGGACAGTATGGCTACACCTTC. V and J are TRBV6-2 or TRBV6-3 and TRBJ1-2, with 9 bases identical to TRBD1. Germline V lookup: CDR1 MNHEY, CDR2 SVGEGT. The CDR3 loop spans 15 amino acids. Trimming at V came to 6 bases and at J to 5 bases, leaving 10 bases not matched to a gene.

This chain connects TRBV5-1 to TRBJ2-3, with 7 nucleotides matching TRBD1. Germline V gene sequence: CDR1 SGHRS, CDR2 YFSETQ. This CDR3 is built from 15 residues. V lost 3 bases and J lost 3; bases outside the gene matches: 7. As DNA, the CDR3 is TGCGCCAGCAGCTCCCGGACAGGAGATACAGATACGCAGTATTTT. It encodes CASSSRTGDTDTQYF.

The J gene is TRBJ1-4, the V gene TRBV5-1; weak D call: TRBD1 (5 bases). V was clipped by 5 bases and J by 6 bases, with 17 bases between them. The germline CDR1 and CDR2 sequences are SGHRS and YFSETQ. This CDR3 contains 15 residues. The CDR3 sequence: CASRSFEGRDEKLFF. In nucleotides, the CDR3 is TGCGCCAGCAGGAGTTTCGAGGGGCGGGATGAAAAACTGTTTTTT.

This clonotype has ten or more counts. This chain connects TRBV11-2 to TRBJ1-2, with a weak D call TRBD1 (6 bases). The CDR3 covers 13 residues. Trimming shortened V by 5 bases and J by 8 bases, and 15 bases separated the two germline ends. Looked up from germline, CDR1 is SGHAT and CDR2 is FQNNGV. CDR3 region: CASSRQDSYGYTF. The CDR3 DNA reads as TGTGCCAGCAGCCGACAGGACTCGTACGGCTACACCTTC.

This clonotype was seen only a few times. This chain joins TRBV5-1 and TRBJ2-2, with D tentatively TRBD1 (7 bases). Germline lookup yields CDR1 SGHRS and CDR2 YFSETQ. Trimming pared 4 bases from V and 0 bases from J, leaving 22 bases between. This CDR3 comprises 19 residues. The CDR3 sequence: CASSRDPYRGLTNTGELFF. In DNA form, the CDR3 reads TGCGCCAGCAGCCGCGACCCCTACAGGGGACTCACGAACACCGGGGAGCTGTTTTTT.

There are many counts of this clonotype. The chain recombines TRBV12-3 or TRBV12-4 with TRBJ2-4; D remains unclear. The CDR3 totals 16 residues. The V and J ends lost 5 bases and 3 bases respectively, with 17 bases between them. The CDR3, as DNA: TGTGCCAGCAGTCCCACGCAGCCTGGTTTCAAAAACATTCAGTACTTC. Translating gives CASSPTQPGFKNIQYF.

The chain links TRBV5-1 to TRBJ2-1; 8 bases are a match to TRBD1. Germline CDR1 and CDR2: SGHRS and YFSETQ. V was clipped by 3 bases and J by 8 bases; unmatched bases: 4. The CDR3 consists of 13 residues. In DNA form, the CDR3 reads TGCGCCAGCAGCTCCGGACAGGGCCATGAGCAGTTCTTC. This gives the protein CASSSGQGHEQFF.

This clonotype was found many times. The chain is built from TRBV11-2 and TRBJ1-4; no clear D gene. Germline CDR1 and CDR2: SGHAT and FQNNGV. The CDR3 runs 14 residues. Trimming removed 5 bases from V and 7 bases from J, with 14 bases in between. CDR3 bases: TGTGCCAGCAGCCCCGCGGCCGATCCTGAAAAACTGTTTTTT. It encodes CASSPAADPEKLFF.

The V and J genes are TRBV24-1 and TRBJ2-3, with 11 bases matching TRBD1. In germline, CDR1 is KGHDR, CDR2 SFDVKD. Losses at the gene ends were 2 bases for V and 2 bases for J; bases not matched to a gene: 5. The CDR3 covers 17 residues. CDR3 bases: TGTGCCACCAGTGATTCCCCTGGACAGGGGGCCACAGATACGCAGTATTTT. Translating it yields CATSDSPGQGATDTQYF.

This clonotype was seen ten or more times. The chain carries TRBV19 and TRBJ2-7, with TRBD1 as a possible D gene (6 bases). Between the trimmed V and J ends, which lost 9 bases and 1 base, there was a span of 13 bases. This CDR3 has 13 residues. Germline values: CDR1 LNHDA, CDR2 SQIVND (reference sequence). The CDR3 is CASSIQGSYEQYF. The CDR3 region has the DNA TGTGCCAGCAGCATACAGGGTTCCTACGAGCAGTACTTC.

This chain links TRBV5-1 with TRBJ2-2; 11 bases are a match to TRBD1. The junction had 5 bases not matched to a gene; V was cut back by 4 bases and J by 6 bases. The length of the CDR3 is 15 residues. Germline CDR1 is SGHRS and CDR2 is YFSETQ. The CDR3 loop is CASSVDRGRPGELFF. The CDR3 DNA reads as TGCGCCAGCAGCGTGGACAGGGGGCGCCCCGGGGAGCTGTTTTTT.

This clonotype was picked up a small number of times. V and J are TRBV2 and TRBJ2-2; D is perhaps TRBD2 (6 bases). Germline-derived CDR1 and CDR2 are SNHLY and FYNNEI. This CDR3 is 13 amino acids long. The CDR3: CLYRSGVVGELFF. The CDR3, as DNA: TGTCTTTACCGGTCGGGGGTGGTCGGGGAGCTGTTTTTT.

The gene calls are TRBV12-5 and TRBJ2-3; 9 nucleotides line up with TRBD2. J lost 1 base, V lost 1 base, and 9 bases had no gene match. Germline V lookup: CDR1 LGHNT, CDR2 FRNRAP. This CDR3 has 18 amino acids. CDR3 loop: CASGLGVAGAAGTDTQYF. CDR3 DNA: TGTGCTAGTGGTTTGGGGGTAGCGGGGGCCGCGGGCACAGATACGCAGTATTTT.

This clonotype was observed many times. The chain couples TRBV3-1 to TRBJ1-2; possible D gene TRBD1, 6 bases. The germline gives CDR1 LGHDT, CDR2 YNNKEL (reference sequence). Deletions cut 2 bases from V and 8 bases from J, with 15 bases between. The length of the CDR3 is 14 residues. The CDR3 spells CASSQTGNGKGYTF. The DNA for the CDR3 is TGTGCCAGCAGCCAAACAGGGAACGGGAAAGGCTACACCTTC.

V usage is TRBV29-1 and J usage is TRBJ1-4, with D perhaps matching TRBD1 (6 bases). This CDR3 has 13 amino acids. With 6 bases removed from V and 6 bases from J, the gap between germline ends came to 14 bases. In germline, CDR1 is SQVTM, CDR2 ANQGSEA. The CDR3 coding sequence is TGCAGCGTACCAACAGGGTCCCATGAAAAACTGTTTTTT. This gives the protein CSVPTGSHEKLFF.

This clonotype was found a few times. CDR3 loop: CASSQSTGPEWEQYF. In nucleotides, the CDR3 is TGTGCCAGCAGCCAATCGACAGGCCCTGAGTGGGAGCAGTACTTC. The chain joins TRBV14 to TRBJ2-7; maybe TRBD1 (6 bases). The CDR3 is made up of 15 amino acids. Trimming pared 2 bases from V and 7 bases from J, leaving 18 bases between. Germline assignment: CDR1 SGHDN and CDR2 FVKESK.

In its sample, this clonotype was seen a few times. The V and J genes are TRBV6-5 and TRBJ1-6; 10 nucleotides align to TRBD1. V shed 4 bases, J shed 4 bases, and the junction held 1 base outside the gene matches. This CDR3 comprises 15 residues. Germline CDR1 is MNHEY and CDR2 is SVGAGI. For the CDR3, the DNA is TGTGCCAGCAGTTCGGGACAGGGGTATAATTCACCCCTCCACTTT. Amino acid sequence: CASSSGQGYNSPLHF.